A selection of T cell receptor beta chains follows, all from one sample in a study of blood T cell repertoires in COVID-19. The table came from immunoSEQ multiplex PCR; TCRdb's copy has only in-frame clones and leaves some out. Of about 310,000 clones listed, roughly 91% are singletons. Specimen: peripheral blood. The receptor set was obtained from a man aged 45-65 years with active or convalescent COVID-19. Both conserved end residues are part of each CDR3. The D gene is left open where the match is weak. Size values are once, few and many counts, or a class for expanded clones, and some rows have none.

V gene: TRBV7-2
D gene: TRBD2
J gene: TRBJ2-4
clone size: -
CDR3 DNA: TGTGCCAGCAGCCCCTATGCGGGGGTGGCCAAAAACATTCAGTACTTC
CDR3 protein: CASSPYAGVAKNIQYF

V gene: TRBV7-8
D gene: -
J gene: TRBJ1-3
clone size: -
CDR3 DNA: TGTGCCAGCAGCCCTCCAGTAGGTGGAGGGAAGGCTGGAAACACCATATATTTT
CDR3 protein: CASSPPVGGGKAGNTIYF

V gene: TRBV28
D gene: TRBD1
J gene: TRBJ1-1
clone size: once
CDR3 DNA: TGTGCCAGCAGTTTATCAAGACAGGGGACTGAAGCTTTCTTT
CDR3 protein: CASSLSRQGTEAFF

V gene: TRBV3-1/TRBV3-2
D gene: TRBD1
J gene: TRBJ2-7
clone size: -
CDR3 DNA: TGTGCCAGCAGCAGGGGACAGGGCCAGGGCTACGAGCAGTACTTC
CDR3 protein: CASSRGQGQGYEQYF

V gene: TRBV7-2
D gene: TRBD1
J gene: TRBJ1-5
clone size: -
CDR3 DNA: TGTGCCAGCAGCGGGACAGCCAATCAGCCCCAGCATTTT
CDR3 protein: CASSGTANQPQHF

V gene: TRBV5-6
D gene: TRBD1
J gene: TRBJ2-7
clone size: few
CDR3 DNA: TGTGCCAGCAGCTTGGGAGGACAGGGGGCGAGCGAGCAGTACTTC
CDR3 protein: CASSLGGQGASEQYF

V gene: TRBV28
D gene: TRBD1
J gene: TRBJ1-2
clone size: -
CDR3 DNA: TGTGCCAGCAGTTTAATGGGACAGAGCCCCTATGGCTACACCTTC
CDR3 protein: CASSLMGQSPYGYTF

V gene: TRBV4-2
D gene: TRBD2
J gene: TRBJ2-7
clone size: few
CDR3 DNA: TGTGCCAGCAGCCAAGATGAGCGGGAGGGCTCCGAGCAGTACTTC
CDR3 protein: CASSQDEREGSEQYF

V gene: TRBV30
D gene: TRBD1
J gene: TRBJ1-4
clone size: -
CDR3 DNA: TGTGCCTGGAGTTCGGGACAGGGGGCAGGTGAAAAACTGTTTTTT
CDR3 protein: CAWSSGQGAGEKLFF

V gene: TRBV5-5
D gene: TRBD1
J gene: TRBJ1-3
clone size: -
CDR3 DNA: TGTGCCAGCAGCTTGGGACAGGGTGCCGGCACCATATATTTT
CDR3 protein: CASSLGQGAGTIYF

V gene: TRBV6-5
D gene: TRBD1
J gene: TRBJ1-1
clone size: -
CDR3 DNA: TGTGCCAGCAGAGACAGGGGCACTGAAGCTTTCTTT
CDR3 protein: CASRDRGTEAFF

V gene: TRBV11-2
D gene: TRBD2
J gene: TRBJ2-7
clone size: once
CDR3 DNA: TGTGCCAGCAGCGCACTAGCGGGGGGGCCTGGCGAGCAGTACTTC
CDR3 protein: CASSALAGGPGEQYF

V gene: TRBV18
D gene: TRBD1
J gene: TRBJ2-7
clone size: few
CDR3 DNA: TGTGCCAGCTCAAGGACAGGGAAGGACTACGAGCAGTACTTC
CDR3 protein: CASSRTGKDYEQYF

V gene: TRBV11-2
D gene: TRBD1
J gene: TRBJ1-2
clone size: -
CDR3 DNA: TGTGCCAGCAGCCTGGGACAGGGGGAAGGCTACACCTTC
CDR3 protein: CASSLGQGEGYTF

V gene: TRBV7-9
D gene: TRBD1
J gene: TRBJ1-1
clone size: -
CDR3 DNA: TGTGCCAGCAGCTTAAGGTTCTCAGGGGGTCCTGAAGCTTTCTTT
CDR3 protein: CASSLRFSGGPEAFF

V gene: TRBV9
D gene: TRBD1
J gene: TRBJ1-1
clone size: -
CDR3 DNA: TGTGCCAGCAGCGTCGACCGGGACAGGGTCATTGAAGCTTTCTTT
CDR3 protein: CASSVDRDRVIEAFF

V gene: TRBV18
D gene: -
J gene: TRBJ2-3
clone size: once
CDR3 DNA: TGTGCCAGCTCAGCCACAGGGCTAGATACGCAGTATTTT
CDR3 protein: CASSATGLDTQYF

V gene: TRBV7-9
D gene: TRBD1
J gene: TRBJ2-2
clone size: -
CDR3 DNA: TGTGCCAGCAGCCGCCGGGACAGAAACACCGGGGAGCTGTTTTTT
CDR3 protein: CASSRRDRNTGELFF

V gene: TRBV18
D gene: -
J gene: TRBJ1-1
clone size: once
CDR3 DNA: TGTGCCAGCTCACCCCCGAACGGGAACACTGAAGCTTTCTTT
CDR3 protein: CASSPPNGNTEAFF

V gene: TRBV3-1/TRBV3-2
D gene: -
J gene: TRBJ2-7
clone size: -
CDR3 DNA: TGTGCCAGCAGCCAAAAGCGGGTTACCGAGCAGTACTTC
CDR3 protein: CASSQKRVTEQYF

V gene: TRBV7-9
D gene: TRBD1
J gene: TRBJ1-6
clone size: few
CDR3 DNA: TGTGCCAGCAGTCCCTGGACAGGGACCAGCTCCTATAATTCACCCCTCCACTTT
CDR3 protein: CASSPWTGTSSYNSPLHF

V gene: TRBV19
D gene: -
J gene: TRBJ1-5
clone size: -
CDR3 DNA: TGTGCCAGTAGTATAGTCGGATTAAACGGGAATCAGCCCCAGCATTTT
CDR3 protein: CASSIVGLNGNQPQHF

V gene: TRBV6-5
D gene: TRBD2
J gene: TRBJ2-3
clone size: -
CDR3 DNA: TGTGCCAGCAGTAGAAGCGGGAGTGTCGCAGATACGCAGTATTTT
CDR3 protein: CASSRSGSVADTQYF

V gene: TRBV9
D gene: TRBD2
J gene: TRBJ2-1
clone size: -
CDR3 DNA: TGTGCCAGCCGTAGCGGGAGGGGTATCTACAATGAGCAGTTCTTC
CDR3 protein: CASRSGRGIYNEQFF

V gene: TRBV27
D gene: -
J gene: TRBJ1-2
clone size: -
CDR3 DNA: TGTGCCAGCAGTCTAAAGGCGCAGGGAGGCCTTCCGAATGGCTACACCTTC
CDR3 protein: CASSLKAQGGLPNGYTF

V gene: TRBV29-1
D gene: -
J gene: TRBJ1-1
clone size: -
CDR3 DNA: TGCAGCGCCAACTCCGACAGGAACACTGAAGCTTTCTTT
CDR3 protein: CSANSDRNTEAFF

V gene: TRBV12-5
D gene: -
J gene: TRBJ1-1
clone size: -
CDR3 DNA: TGTGCTAGTGGGACGACAGGCGTGCAAGCTTTCTTT
CDR3 protein: CASGTTGVQAFF

V gene: TRBV4-3
D gene: -
J gene: TRBJ1-1
clone size: few
CDR3 DNA: TGCGCCAGCAGCCGAGCCGGGGGGAACACTGAAGCTTTCTTT
CDR3 protein: CASSRAGGNTEAFF

V gene: TRBV5-1
D gene: TRBD1
J gene: TRBJ1-1
clone size: -
CDR3 DNA: TGCGCCAGCAGCTTGCGACAGGGAGATGAAGCTTTCTTT
CDR3 protein: CASSLRQGDEAFF

V gene: TRBV19
D gene: TRBD1
J gene: TRBJ2-1
clone size: -
CDR3 DNA: TGTGCCAGTAGTGCCCGGGACAGGGGCAAGCAGTTCTTC
CDR3 protein: CASSARDRGKQFF

V gene: TRBV24-1
D gene: -
J gene: TRBJ2-1
clone size: -
CDR3 DNA: TGTGCCACCAGTGATTTGCAGGGTACGACGAACAATGAGCAGTTCTTC
CDR3 protein: CATSDLQGTTNNEQFF

V gene: TRBV7-2
D gene: -
J gene: TRBJ1-2
clone size: -
CDR3 DNA: TGTGCCAGCAGCTCCTCCCAGGGCGACTATGGCTACACCTTC
CDR3 protein: CASSSSQGDYGYTF

V gene: TRBV21-1
D gene: -
J gene: TRBJ2-3
clone size: -
CDR3 DNA: TGTGCCAGCAGCAAACGACTGGGTTTCAGTGTTTCCACAGATACGCAGTATTTT
CDR3 protein: CASSKRLGFSVSTDTQYF

V gene: TRBV5-4
D gene: -
J gene: TRBJ2-1
clone size: -
CDR3 DNA: TGTGCCAGCAGCTTCCAGGGCTCCTACAATGAGCAGTTCTTC
CDR3 protein: CASSFQGSYNEQFF

V gene: TRBV19
D gene: TRBD2
J gene: TRBJ2-3
clone size: -
CDR3 DNA: TGTGCCAGTAGTCCCGGACTAGCGGGGGGCACAGATACGCAGTATTTT
CDR3 protein: CASSPGLAGGTDTQYF

V gene: TRBV2
D gene: -
J gene: TRBJ1-5
clone size: -
CDR3 DNA: TGTGCCAGCAGAATTCGGGGTGGCAATCAGCCCCAGCATTTT
CDR3 protein: CASRIRGGNQPQHF

V gene: TRBV6-2/TRBV6-3
D gene: TRBD1
J gene: TRBJ1-2
clone size: -
CDR3 DNA: TGTGCCAGCAGTTACGGTGTCAGGGGGACCTATGGCTACACCTTC
CDR3 protein: CASSYGVRGTYGYTF

V gene: TRBV5-1
D gene: TRBD2
J gene: TRBJ2-1
clone size: -
CDR3 DNA: TGCGCCAGCAGCAGGACTAGCGGCCTCTACAATGAGCAGTTCTTC
CDR3 protein: CASSRTSGLYNEQFF

V gene: TRBV2
D gene: -
J gene: TRBJ2-2
clone size: -
CDR3 DNA: TGTGCCAGCAGTTACACGTCCGGGGAGCTGTTTTTT
CDR3 protein: CASSYTSGELFF

V gene: TRBV7-2
D gene: -
J gene: TRBJ1-6
clone size: -
CDR3 DNA: TGTGCCAGCAGCTTAGTAGGCGGCAGCGCGAATTCACCCCTCCACTTT
CDR3 protein: CASSLVGGSANSPLHF

V gene: TRBV15
D gene: TRBD2
J gene: TRBJ2-7
clone size: -
CDR3 DNA: TGTGCCACCAGCAGGGCTAGCGGGGGGACCTACGAGCAGTACTTC
CDR3 protein: CATSRASGGTYEQYF

V gene: TRBV27
D gene: -
J gene: TRBJ2-7
clone size: -
CDR3 DNA: TGTGCCAGCAGTTTGCGGACAGTAAGTTCGTTGGGCGTCTACGAGCAGTACTTC
CDR3 protein: CASSLRTVSSLGVYEQYF

V gene: TRBV7-2
D gene: TRBD2
J gene: TRBJ2-2
clone size: few
CDR3 DNA: TGTGCCAGCAGCTTAGATAGAACTAGCGTACGTAGCGGGGAGCTGTTTTTT
CDR3 protein: CASSLDRTSVRSGELFF

V gene: TRBV4-1
D gene: -
J gene: TRBJ2-1
clone size: -
CDR3 DNA: TGCGCCAGCAGCCAAGATCAGGGATTGGTGGGCAATGAGCAGTTCTTC
CDR3 protein: CASSQDQGLVGNEQFF

V gene: TRBV18
D gene: -
J gene: TRBJ2-6
clone size: -
CDR3 DNA: TGTGCCAGCTCACCGAGCTCTGGGGCCAACGTCCTGACTTTC
CDR3 protein: CASSPSSGANVLTF

V gene: TRBV4-3
D gene: -
J gene: TRBJ2-6
clone size: -
CDR3 DNA: TGCGCCAGCAGCCAAGAAGTTGCCTCGGCAGGGCTCTCTGGGGCCAACGTCCTGACTTTC
CDR3 protein: CASSQEVASAGLSGANVLTF

V gene: TRBV28
D gene: -
J gene: TRBJ1-5
clone size: -
CDR3 DNA: TGTGCCAGCAGTTTAGAGGTTGATCAGCCCCAGCATTTT
CDR3 protein: CASSLEVDQPQHF

V gene: TRBV5-1
D gene: TRBD2
J gene: TRBJ2-7
clone size: -
CDR3 DNA: TGCGCCAGCAGCTTGGAGGGCGGGGGCGAGCAGTACTTC
CDR3 protein: CASSLEGGGEQYF

V gene: TRBV29-1
D gene: -
J gene: TRBJ1-1
clone size: -
CDR3 DNA: TGCAGCGCTAGGACAGAGAACACTGAAGCTTTCTTT
CDR3 protein: CSARTENTEAFF

V gene: TRBV6-5
D gene: TRBD2
J gene: TRBJ2-3
clone size: -
CDR3 DNA: TGTGCCAGCAGTTCCAGAGCGGGGGGCACAGATACGCAGTATTTT
CDR3 protein: CASSSRAGGTDTQYF

V gene: TRBV6-6
D gene: TRBD1
J gene: TRBJ2-1
clone size: -
CDR3 DNA: TGTGCCAGCAGTCTCAGGGGACAGGCTAATGAGCAGTTCTTC
CDR3 protein: CASSLRGQANEQFF

V gene: TRBV4-2
D gene: TRBD2
J gene: TRBJ2-3
clone size: -
CDR3 DNA: TGTGCCAGCACCACTAGCGGGGGGGCCGGCGGCACAGATACGCAGTATTTT
CDR3 protein: CASTTSGGAGGTDTQYF

V gene: TRBV13
D gene: -
J gene: TRBJ2-7
clone size: -
CDR3 DNA: TGTGCCAGCAGCTTAATGTCCGGGACACCAACAGTCTACGAGCAGTACTTC
CDR3 protein: CASSLMSGTPTVYEQYF

V gene: TRBV3-1/TRBV3-2
D gene: TRBD1
J gene: TRBJ1-6
clone size: once
CDR3 DNA: TGTGCCAGCAGCCAAGTAATGGGACAGGGAAGCTCACCCCTCCACTTT
CDR3 protein: CASSQVMGQGSSPLHF

V gene: TRBV6-4
D gene: -
J gene: TRBJ1-5
clone size: -
CDR3 DNA: TGTGCCAGCAGCACAGGGACCGGATGGCCCCAGCATTTT
CDR3 protein: CASSTGTGWPQHF